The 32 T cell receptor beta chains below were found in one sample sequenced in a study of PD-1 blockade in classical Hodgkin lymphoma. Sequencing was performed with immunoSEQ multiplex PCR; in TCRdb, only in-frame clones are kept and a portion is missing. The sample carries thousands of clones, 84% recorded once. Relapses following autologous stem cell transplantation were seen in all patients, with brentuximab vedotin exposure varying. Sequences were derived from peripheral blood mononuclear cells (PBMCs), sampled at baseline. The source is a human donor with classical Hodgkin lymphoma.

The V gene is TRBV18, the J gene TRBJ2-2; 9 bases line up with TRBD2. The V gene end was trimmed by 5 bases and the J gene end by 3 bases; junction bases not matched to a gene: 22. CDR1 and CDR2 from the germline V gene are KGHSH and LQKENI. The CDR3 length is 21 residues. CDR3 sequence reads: CASSTHAVSSSGNGDTGELFF. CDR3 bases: TGTGCCAGCTCAACGCACGCTGTTTCCTCTAGCGGGAATGGCGACACCGGGGAGCTGTTTTTT.

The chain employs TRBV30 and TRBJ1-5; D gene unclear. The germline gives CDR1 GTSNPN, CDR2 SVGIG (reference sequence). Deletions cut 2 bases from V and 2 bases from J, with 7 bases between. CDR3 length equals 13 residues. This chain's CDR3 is CAWSPHRNQPQHF. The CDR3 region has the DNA TGTGCCTGGAGTCCACATCGCAATCAGCCCCAGCATTTT.

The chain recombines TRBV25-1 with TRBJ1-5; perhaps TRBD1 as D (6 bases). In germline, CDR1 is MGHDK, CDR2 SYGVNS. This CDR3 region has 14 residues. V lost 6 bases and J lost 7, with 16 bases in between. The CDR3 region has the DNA TGTGCCAGCAGAGGTGCAGGGGACGGACAGCCCCAGCATTTT. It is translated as CASRGAGDGQPQHF.

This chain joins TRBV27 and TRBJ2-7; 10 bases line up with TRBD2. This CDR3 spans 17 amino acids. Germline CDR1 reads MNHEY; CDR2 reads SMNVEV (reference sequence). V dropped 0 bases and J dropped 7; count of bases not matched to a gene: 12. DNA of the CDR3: TGTGCCAGCAGTTTATCAGTCTGGGCTAGCGGGAGTGTAGAGCAGTACTTC. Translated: CASSLSVWASGSVEQYF.

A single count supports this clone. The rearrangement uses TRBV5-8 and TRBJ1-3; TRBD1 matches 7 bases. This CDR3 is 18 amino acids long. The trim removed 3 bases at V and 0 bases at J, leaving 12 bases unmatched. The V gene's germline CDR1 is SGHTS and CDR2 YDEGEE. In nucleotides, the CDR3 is TGTGCCAGCAGCTCAAGACAGGGAAAGTTCCTCTCTGGAAACACCATATATTTT. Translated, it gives CASSSRQGKFLSGNTIYF.

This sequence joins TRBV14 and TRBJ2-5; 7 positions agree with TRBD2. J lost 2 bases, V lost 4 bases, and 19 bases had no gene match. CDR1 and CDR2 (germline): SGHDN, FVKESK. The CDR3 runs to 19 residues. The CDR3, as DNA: TGTGCCAGCAGCCGGCGGGGGTTACAGACCCTACCCTTTCAAGAGACCCAGTACTTC. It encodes CASSRRGLQTLPFQETQYF.

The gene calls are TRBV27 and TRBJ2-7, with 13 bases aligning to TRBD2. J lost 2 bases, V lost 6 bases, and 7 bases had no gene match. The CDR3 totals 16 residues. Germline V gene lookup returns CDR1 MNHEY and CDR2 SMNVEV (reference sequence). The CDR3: CASSGTSGIVTYEQYF. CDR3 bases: TGTGCCAGCAGCGGGACTAGCGGGATTGTCACCTACGAGCAGTACTTC.

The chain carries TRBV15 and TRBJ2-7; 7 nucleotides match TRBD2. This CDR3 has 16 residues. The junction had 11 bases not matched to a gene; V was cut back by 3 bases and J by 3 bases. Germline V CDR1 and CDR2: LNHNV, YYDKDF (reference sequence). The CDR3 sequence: CATSRDPRWGGYEQYF. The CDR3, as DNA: TGTGCCACCAGCAGGGACCCTCGGTGGGGGGGCTACGAGCAGTACTTC.

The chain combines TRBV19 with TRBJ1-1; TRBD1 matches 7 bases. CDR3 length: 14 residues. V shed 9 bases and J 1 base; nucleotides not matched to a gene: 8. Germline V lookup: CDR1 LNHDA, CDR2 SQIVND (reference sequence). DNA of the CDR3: TGTGCCAGCAGGCGACACAGGGGGAACACTGAAGCTTTCTTT. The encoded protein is CASRRHRGNTEAFF.

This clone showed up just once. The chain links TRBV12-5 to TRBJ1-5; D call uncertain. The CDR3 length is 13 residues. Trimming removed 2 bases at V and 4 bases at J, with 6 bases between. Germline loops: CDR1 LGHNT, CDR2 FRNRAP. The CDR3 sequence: CASGLTENQPQHF. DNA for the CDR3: TGTGCTAGTGGTTTGACAGAGAATCAGCCCCAGCATTTT.

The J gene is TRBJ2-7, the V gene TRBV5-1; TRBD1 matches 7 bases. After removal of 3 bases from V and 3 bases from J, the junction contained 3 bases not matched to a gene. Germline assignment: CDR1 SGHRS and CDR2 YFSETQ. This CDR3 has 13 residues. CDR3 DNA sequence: TGCGCCAGCAGCTGGGGACAGAACTACGAGCAGTACTTC. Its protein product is CASSWGQNYEQYF.

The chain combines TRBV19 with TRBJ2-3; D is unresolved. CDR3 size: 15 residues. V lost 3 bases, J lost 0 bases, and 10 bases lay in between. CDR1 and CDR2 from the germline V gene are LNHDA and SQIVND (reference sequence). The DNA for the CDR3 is TGTGCCAGTAGTATTATGGGTTCTAGCACAGATACGCAGTATTTT. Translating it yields CASSIMGSSTDTQYF.

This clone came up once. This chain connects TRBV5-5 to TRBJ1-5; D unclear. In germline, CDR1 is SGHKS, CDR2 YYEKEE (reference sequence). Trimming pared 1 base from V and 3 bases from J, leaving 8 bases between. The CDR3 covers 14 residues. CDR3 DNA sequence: TGTGCCAGCAGCTTGAGGAGCATCAATCAGCCCCAGCATTTT. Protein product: CASSLRSINQPQHF.

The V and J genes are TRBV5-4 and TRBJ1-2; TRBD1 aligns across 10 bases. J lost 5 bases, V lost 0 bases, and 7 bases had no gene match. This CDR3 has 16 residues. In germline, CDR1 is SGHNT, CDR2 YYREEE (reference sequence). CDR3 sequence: CASSLGGDRGRYGYTF. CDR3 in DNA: TGTGCCAGCAGCTTGGGAGGGGACAGGGGTCGATATGGCTACACCTTC. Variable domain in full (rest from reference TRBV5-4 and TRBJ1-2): ETGVTQSPTHLIKTRGQQVTLRCSSQSGHNTVSWYQQALGQGPQFIFQYYREEENGRGNFPPRFSGLQFPNYSSELNVNALELDDSALYLCASSLGGDRGRYGYTFGSGTRLTVV.

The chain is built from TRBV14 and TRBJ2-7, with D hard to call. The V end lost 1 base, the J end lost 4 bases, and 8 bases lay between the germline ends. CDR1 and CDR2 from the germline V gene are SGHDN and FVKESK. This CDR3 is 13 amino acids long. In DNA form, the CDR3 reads TGTGCCAGCAGCCAAGCGGCTCCGTACGAGCAGTACTTC. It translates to CASSQAAPYEQYF.

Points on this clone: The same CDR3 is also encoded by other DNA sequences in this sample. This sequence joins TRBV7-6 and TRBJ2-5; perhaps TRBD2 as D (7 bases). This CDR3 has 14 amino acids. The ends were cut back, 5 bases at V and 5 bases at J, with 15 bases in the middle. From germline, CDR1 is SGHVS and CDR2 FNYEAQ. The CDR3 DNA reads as TGTGCCAGCAGCCTCCGGAGGGGGGGGGAGACCCAGTACTTC. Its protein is CASSLRRGGETQYF.

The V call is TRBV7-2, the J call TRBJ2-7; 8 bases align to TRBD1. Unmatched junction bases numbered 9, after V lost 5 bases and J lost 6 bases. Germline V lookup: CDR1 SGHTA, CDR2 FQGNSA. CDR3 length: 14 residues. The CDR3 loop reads CASSVQGGLAEQYF. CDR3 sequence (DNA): TGTGCCAGCAGCGTACAGGGGGGACTTGCCGAGCAGTACTTC.

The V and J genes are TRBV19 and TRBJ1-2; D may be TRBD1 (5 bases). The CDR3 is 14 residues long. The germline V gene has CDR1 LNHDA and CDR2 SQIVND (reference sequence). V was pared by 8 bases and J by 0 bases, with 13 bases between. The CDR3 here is CASGTQPSNYGYTF. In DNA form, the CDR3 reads TGTGCCAGTGGGACCCAACCCTCTAACTATGGCTACACCTTC.

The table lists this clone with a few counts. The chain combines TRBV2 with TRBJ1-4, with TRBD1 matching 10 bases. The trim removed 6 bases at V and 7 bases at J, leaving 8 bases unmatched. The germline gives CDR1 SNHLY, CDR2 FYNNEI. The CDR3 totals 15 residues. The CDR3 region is CASRVPGQGFEKLFF. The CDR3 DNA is TGTGCCAGCAGGGTACCGGGACAGGGGTTTGAAAAACTGTTTTTT.

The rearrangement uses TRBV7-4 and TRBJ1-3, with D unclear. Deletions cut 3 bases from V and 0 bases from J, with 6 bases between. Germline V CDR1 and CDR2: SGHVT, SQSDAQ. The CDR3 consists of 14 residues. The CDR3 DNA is TGTGCCAGCAGCTTGGACGGCTCTGGAAACACCATATATTTT. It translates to CASSLDGSGNTIYF.

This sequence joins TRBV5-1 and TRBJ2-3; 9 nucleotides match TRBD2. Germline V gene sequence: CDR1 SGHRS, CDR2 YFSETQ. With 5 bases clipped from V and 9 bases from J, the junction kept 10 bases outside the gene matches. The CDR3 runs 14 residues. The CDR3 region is CASRVLAGDGTQYF. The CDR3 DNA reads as TGCGCCAGCAGAGTCTTAGCGGGAGACGGAACGCAGTATTTT. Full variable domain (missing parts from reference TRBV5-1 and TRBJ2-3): KAGVTQTPRYLIKTRGQQVTLSCSPISGHRSVSWYQQTPGQGLQFLFEYFSETQRNKGNFPGRFSGRQFSNSRSEMNVSTLELGDSALYLCASRVLAGDGTQYFGPGTRLTVL.

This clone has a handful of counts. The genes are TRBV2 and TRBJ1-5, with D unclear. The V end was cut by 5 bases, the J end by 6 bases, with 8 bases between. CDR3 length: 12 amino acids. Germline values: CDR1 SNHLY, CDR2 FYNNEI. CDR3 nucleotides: TGTGCCAGCAGTAGGTTGACTCAGCCCCAGCATTTT. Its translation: CASSRLTQPQHF.

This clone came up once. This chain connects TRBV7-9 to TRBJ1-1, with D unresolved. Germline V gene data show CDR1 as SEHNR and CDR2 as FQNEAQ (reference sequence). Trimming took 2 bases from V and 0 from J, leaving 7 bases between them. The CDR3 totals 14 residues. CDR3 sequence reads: CASSLHGMNTEAFF. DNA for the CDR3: TGTGCCAGCAGCTTACACGGAATGAACACTGAAGCTTTCTTT.

CDR3 residues: CASSNLGAGGNQPQHF. CDR3 coding DNA: TGTGCCAGCAGCAATCTGGGGGCAGGGGGCAATCAGCCCCAGCATTTT. The chain joins TRBV7-9 to TRBJ1-5, with D possibly being TRBD1 (6 bases). V was shortened by 5 bases and J by 2 bases, with 16 bases between the two germline ends. The CDR3 runs to 16 residues. The germline V gene encodes CDR1 SEHNR and CDR2 FQNEAQ (reference sequence).

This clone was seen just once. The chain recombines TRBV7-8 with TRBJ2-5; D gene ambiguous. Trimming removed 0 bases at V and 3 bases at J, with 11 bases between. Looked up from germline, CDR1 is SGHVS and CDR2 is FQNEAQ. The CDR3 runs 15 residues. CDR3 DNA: TGTGCCAGCAGCTTAGCCCCCCACTGGAAAGAGACCCAGTACTTC. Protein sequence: CASSLAPHWKETQYF.

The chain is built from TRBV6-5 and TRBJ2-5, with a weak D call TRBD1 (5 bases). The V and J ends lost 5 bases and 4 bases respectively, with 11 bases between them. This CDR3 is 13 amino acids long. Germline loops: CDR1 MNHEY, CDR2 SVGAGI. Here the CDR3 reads CASSNDSGETQYF. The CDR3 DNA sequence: TGTGCCAGCAGTAATGACAGTGGAGAGACCCAGTACTTC.

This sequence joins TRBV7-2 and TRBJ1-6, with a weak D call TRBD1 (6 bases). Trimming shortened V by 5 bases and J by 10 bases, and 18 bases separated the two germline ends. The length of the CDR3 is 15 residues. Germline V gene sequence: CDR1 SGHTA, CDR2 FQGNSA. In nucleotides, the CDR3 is TGTGCCAGCAGCGGGGGGCGGGGGAAGGAATCACCCCTCCACTTT. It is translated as CASSGGRGKESPLHF.

As DNA, the CDR3 is TGTGCCAGTAGCCTTAGCGGGAGGGCCGCAGATACGCAGTATTTT. As protein: CASSLSGRAADTQYF. The rearrangement links TRBV19 to TRBJ2-3; 11 bases are shared with TRBD2. There are 15 residues in the CDR3. Germline V lookup: CDR1 LNHDA, CDR2 SQIVND (reference sequence). The J segment lost 4 bases and the V segment lost 6 bases, leaving 6 bases of the junction unmatched.

The CDR3 sequence: CASTRGLAGDNEQFF. The CDR3 DNA follows: TGTGCCAGCACCAGGGGACTAGCCGGCGACAATGAGCAGTTCTTC. The chain couples TRBV2 to TRBJ2-1; 9 bases line up with TRBD2. The CDR3 runs 15 residues. Germline-derived CDR1 and CDR2 are SNHLY and FYNNEI. With V trimmed by 7 bases and J by 5 bases, 9 bases remained unmatched.

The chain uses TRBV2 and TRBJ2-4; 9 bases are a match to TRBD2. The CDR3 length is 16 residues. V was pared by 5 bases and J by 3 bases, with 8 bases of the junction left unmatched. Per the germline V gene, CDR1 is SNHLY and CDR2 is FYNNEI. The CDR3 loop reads CASSLIAGVDKNIQYF. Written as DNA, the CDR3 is TGTGCCAGCAGTCTTATAGCGGGAGTCGACAAAAACATTCAGTACTTC.

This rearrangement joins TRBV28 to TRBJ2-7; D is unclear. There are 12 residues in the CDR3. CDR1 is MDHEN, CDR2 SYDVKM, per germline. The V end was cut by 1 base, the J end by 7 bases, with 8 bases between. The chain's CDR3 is CASSLYMREQYF. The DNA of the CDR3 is TGTGCCAGCAGTTTATACATGAGGGAGCAGTACTTC.

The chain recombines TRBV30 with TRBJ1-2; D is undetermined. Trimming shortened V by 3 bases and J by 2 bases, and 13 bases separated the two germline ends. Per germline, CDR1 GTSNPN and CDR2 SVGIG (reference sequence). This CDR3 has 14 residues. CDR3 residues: CAWRVLTGNYGYTF. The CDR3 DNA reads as TGTGCCTGGAGGGTGTTAACGGGGAACTATGGCTACACCTTC. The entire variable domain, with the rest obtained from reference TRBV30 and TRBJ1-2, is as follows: SQTIHQWPATLVQPVGSPLSLECTVEGTSNPNLYWYRQAAGRGLQLLFYSVGIGQISSEVPQNLSASRPQDRQFILSSKKLLLSDSGFYLCAWRVLTGNYGYTFGSGTRLTVV.